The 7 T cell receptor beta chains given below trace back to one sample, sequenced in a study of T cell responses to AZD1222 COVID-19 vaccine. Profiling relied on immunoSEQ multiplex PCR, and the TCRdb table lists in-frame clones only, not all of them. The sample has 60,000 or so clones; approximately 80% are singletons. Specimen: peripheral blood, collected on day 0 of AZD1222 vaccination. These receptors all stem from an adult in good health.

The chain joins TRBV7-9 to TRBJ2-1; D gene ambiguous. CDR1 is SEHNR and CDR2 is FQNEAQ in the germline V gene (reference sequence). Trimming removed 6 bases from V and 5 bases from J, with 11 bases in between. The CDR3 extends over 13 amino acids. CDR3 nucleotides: TGTGCCAGCAGACGGAGAAGGGACAATGAGCAGTTCTTC. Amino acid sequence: CASRRRRDNEQFF.

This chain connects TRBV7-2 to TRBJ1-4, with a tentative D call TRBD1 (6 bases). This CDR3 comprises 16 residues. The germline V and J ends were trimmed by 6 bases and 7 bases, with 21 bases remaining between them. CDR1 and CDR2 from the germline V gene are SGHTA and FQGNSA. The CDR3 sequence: CASSQLYGGRGEKLFF. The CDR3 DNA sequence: TGTGCCAGCAGTCAGTTATATGGGGGGCGGGGTGAAAAACTGTTTTTT.

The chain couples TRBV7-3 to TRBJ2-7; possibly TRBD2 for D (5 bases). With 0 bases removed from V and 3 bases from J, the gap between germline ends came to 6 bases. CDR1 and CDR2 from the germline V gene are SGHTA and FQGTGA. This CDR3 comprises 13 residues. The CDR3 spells CASSLTGGYEQYV. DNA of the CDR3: TGTGCCAGCAGCTTAACCGGAGGCTACGAGCAGTACGTC.

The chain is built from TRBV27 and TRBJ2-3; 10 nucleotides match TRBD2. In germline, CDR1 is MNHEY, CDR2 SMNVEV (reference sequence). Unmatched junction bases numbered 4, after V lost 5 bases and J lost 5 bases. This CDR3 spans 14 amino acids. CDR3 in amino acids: CASSDSGRQDTQYF. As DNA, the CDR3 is TGTGCCAGCAGTGATAGCGGGAGGCAAGATACGCAGTATTTT.

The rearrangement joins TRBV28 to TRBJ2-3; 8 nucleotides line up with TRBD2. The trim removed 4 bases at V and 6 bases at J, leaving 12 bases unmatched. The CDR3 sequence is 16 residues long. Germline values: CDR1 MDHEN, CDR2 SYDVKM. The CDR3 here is CASSSSLAGNGDTQYF. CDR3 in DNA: TGTGCCAGCAGTTCCTCCCTAGCGGGCAACGGGGATACGCAGTATTTT.

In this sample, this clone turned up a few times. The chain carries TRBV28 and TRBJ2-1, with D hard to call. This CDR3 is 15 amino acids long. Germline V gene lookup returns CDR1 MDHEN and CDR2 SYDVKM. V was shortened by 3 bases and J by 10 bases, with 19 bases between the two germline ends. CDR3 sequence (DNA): TGTGCCAGCAGTTTTATAGTACCGCAGGTGTGGGAGCAGTTCTTC. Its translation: CASSFIVPQVWEQFF.

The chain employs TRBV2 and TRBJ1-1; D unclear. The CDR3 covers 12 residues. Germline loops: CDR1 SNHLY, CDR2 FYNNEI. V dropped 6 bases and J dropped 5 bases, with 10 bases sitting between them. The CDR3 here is CASRMVVTEAFF. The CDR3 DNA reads TGTGCCAGCAGGATGGTAGTGACTGAAGCTTTCTTT.